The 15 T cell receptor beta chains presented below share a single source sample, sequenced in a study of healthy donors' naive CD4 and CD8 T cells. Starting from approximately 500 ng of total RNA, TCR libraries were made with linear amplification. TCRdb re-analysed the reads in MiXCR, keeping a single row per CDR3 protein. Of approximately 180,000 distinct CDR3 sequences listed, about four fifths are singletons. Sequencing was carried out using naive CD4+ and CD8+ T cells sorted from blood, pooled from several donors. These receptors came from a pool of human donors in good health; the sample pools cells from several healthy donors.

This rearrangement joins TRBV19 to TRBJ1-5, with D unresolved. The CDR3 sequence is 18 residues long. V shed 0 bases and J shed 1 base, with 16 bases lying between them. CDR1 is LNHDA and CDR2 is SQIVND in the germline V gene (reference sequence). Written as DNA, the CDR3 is TGTGCCAGTAGTATAGACGGCAGGAGTGCCGTCAGCAATCAGCCCCAGCATTTT. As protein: CASSIDGRSAVSNQPQHF.

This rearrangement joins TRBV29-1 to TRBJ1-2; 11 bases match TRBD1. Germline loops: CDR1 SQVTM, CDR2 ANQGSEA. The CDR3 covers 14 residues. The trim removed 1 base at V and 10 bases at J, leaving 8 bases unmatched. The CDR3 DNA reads TGCAGCGTTGAAGGGTGGGGGACAGGGGGAATCTACACCTTC. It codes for CSVEGWGTGGIYTF. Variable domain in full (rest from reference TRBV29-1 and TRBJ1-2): SAVISQKPSRDICQRGTSLTIQCQVDSQVTMMFWYRQQPGQSLTLIATANQGSEATYESGFVIDKFPISRPNLTFSTLTVSNMSPEDSSIYLCSVEGWGTGGIYTFGSGTRLTVV.

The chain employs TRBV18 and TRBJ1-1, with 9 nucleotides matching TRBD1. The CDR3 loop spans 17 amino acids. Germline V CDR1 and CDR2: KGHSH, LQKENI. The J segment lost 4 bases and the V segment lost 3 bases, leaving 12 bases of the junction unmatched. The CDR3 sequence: CASSPPGQGNLITEAFF. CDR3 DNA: TGTGCCAGCTCACCGCCGGGACAGGGTAATTTGATCACTGAAGCTTTCTTT.

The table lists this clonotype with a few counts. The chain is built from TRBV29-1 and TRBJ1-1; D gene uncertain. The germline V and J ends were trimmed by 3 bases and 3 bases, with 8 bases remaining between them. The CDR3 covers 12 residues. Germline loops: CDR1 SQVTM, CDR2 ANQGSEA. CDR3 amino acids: CSVDVTYTEAFF. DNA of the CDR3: TGCAGCGTTGATGTCACATACACTGAAGCTTTCTTT.

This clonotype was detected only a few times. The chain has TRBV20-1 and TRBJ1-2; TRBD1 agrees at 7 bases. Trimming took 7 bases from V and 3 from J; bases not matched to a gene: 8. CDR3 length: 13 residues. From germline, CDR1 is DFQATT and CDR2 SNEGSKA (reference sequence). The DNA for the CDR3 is TGCAGTGGCCAGACAGGGTCTGACTATGGCTACACCTTC. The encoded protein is CSGQTGSDYGYTF.

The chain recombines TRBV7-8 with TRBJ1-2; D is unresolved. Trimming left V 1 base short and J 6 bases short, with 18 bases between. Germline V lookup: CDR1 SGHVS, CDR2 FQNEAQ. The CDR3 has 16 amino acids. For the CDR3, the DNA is TGTGCCAGCAGCTTAGAAGCGTCAGGAGAACGTAATGGCTACACCTTC. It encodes CASSLEASGERNGYTF.

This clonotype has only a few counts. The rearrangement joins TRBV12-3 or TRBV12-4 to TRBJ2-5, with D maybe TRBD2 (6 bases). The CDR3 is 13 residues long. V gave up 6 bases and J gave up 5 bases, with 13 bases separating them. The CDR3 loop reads CASSPSAGETQYF. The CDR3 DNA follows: TGTGCCAGCAGCCCCAGTGCGGGGGAGACCCAGTACTTC.

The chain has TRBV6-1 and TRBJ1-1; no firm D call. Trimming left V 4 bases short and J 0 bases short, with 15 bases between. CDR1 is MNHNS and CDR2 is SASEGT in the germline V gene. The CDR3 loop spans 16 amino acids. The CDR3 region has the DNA TGTGCCAGCAGTGGAAGGCTGGAAGGCGTGAACACTGAAGCTTTCTTT. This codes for CASSGRLEGVNTEAFF.

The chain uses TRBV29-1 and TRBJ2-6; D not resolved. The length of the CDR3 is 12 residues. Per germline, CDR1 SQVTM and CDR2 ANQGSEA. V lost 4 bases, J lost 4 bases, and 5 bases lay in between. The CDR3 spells CSVGTGANVLTF. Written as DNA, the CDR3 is TGCAGCGTTGGGACCGGGGCCAACGTCCTGACTTTC.

The CDR3 bases are TGTGCCAGCAGTGAAAGGGGGAGGACAGGGGTGGTCTACACTGAAGCTTTCTTT. Its protein is CASSERGRTGVVYTEAFF. V and J are TRBV6-1 and TRBJ1-1; 9 bases map to TRBD1. After removal of 2 bases from V and 3 bases from J, the junction contained 13 bases not matched to a gene. CDR3 length equals 18 residues. CDR1 MNHNS and CDR2 SASEGT come from the germline V gene.

CDR3 coding DNA: TGTGCCAGCAGTTTCCGGGACAGGGAAGGTAATGAGCAGTTCTTC. This gives the protein CASSFRDREGNEQFF. The chain links TRBV27 to TRBJ2-1, with 9 bases that match TRBD1. The CDR3 is made up of 15 amino acids. After removal of 3 bases from V and 7 bases from J, the junction contained 7 bases not matched to a gene. Germline CDR1 reads MNHEY; CDR2 reads SMNVEV (reference sequence).

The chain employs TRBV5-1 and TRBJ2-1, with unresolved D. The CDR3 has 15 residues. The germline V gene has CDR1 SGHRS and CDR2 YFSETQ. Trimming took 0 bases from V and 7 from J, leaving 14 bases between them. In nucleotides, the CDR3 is TGCGCCAGCAGCTTGGTGGTCGCTCCGTTTAATGAGCAGTTCTTC. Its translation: CASSLVVAPFNEQFF.

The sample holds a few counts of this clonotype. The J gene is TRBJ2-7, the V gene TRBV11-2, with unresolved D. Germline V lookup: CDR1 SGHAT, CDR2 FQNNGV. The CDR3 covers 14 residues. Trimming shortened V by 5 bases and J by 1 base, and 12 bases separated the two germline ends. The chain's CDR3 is CASSPPGTSYEQYF. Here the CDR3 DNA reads TGTGCCAGCAGCCCCCCGGGCACATCCTACGAGCAGTACTTC.

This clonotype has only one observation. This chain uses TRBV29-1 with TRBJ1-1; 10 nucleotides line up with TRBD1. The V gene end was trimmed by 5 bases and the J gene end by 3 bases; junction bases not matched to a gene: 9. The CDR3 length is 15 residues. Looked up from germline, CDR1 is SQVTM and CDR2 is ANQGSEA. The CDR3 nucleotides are TGCAGCGTTCAGCGACAGGGGGCGCTGGACACTGAAGCTTTCTTT. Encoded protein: CSVQRQGALDTEAFF.

For the CDR3, the DNA is TGTGCCACCAGCAGATTACAAGACAGGGGAATTTATCAGCCCCAGCATTTT. Amino acid sequence: CATSRLQDRGIYQPQHF. This sequence joins TRBV15 and TRBJ1-5, with 8 bases lining up with TRBD1. Per the germline V gene, CDR1 is LNHNV and CDR2 is YYDKDF (reference sequence). The CDR3 consists of 17 residues. The V segment lost 2 bases and the J segment 5 bases; nucleotides outside the gene matches: 11.